These 2 T cell receptor beta chains originate from one sample sequenced in a study of response to subunit inactivated influenza vaccine. TCRdb reprocessed the RT-PCR reads with MiXCR, giving one entry per CDR3 protein. The repertoire includes roughly 460,000 distinct CDR3 sequences, about a tenth of them detected once, and more than 10% sits in the top ten. Source: PBMCs from blood, taken around seven weeks after vaccination. Receptors originate from a man aged 50-60 years who received an inactivated influenza vaccine.

This clonotype has at least ten counts. J is TRBJ1-1 and V is TRBV12-3 or TRBV12-4, with D unclear. The CDR3 sequence is 13 residues long. The V end lost 6 bases, the J end lost 2 bases, and 10 bases lay between the germline ends. The CDR3 here is CASSPKVNTEAFF. CDR3 nucleotide sequence: TGTGCCAGCAGCCCTAAGGTAAACACTGAAGCTTTCTTT.

This clonotype was counted ten times or more. V is TRBV6-6 and J is TRBJ2-1; no definite D call. CDR3 length: 12 residues. Trimming left V 6 bases short and J 6 bases short, with 9 bases between. Germline CDR1 and CDR2: MNHNY and SVGAGI (reference sequence). CDR3 sequence (DNA): TGTGCCAGCAGAGATTTCCCCAATGAGCAGTTCTTC. Encoded protein: CASRDFPNEQFF.